A single sample gave rise to the 6 T cell receptor beta chains below, sequenced in a study of T cell responses to AZD1222 COVID-19 vaccine. Generated by immunoSEQ multiplex PCR, the TCRdb table keeps only in-frame clones and is missing some. Of more than 250,000 clones in the sample, approximately 93% were seen once. Specimen: peripheral blood, collected on day 0 of AZD1222 vaccination. These receptors originate from an adult in good health.

The CDR3 nucleotides read TGTGCCAGCAGCGCTACTAGTACCCTCTTCCAAGAGACCCAGTACTTC. It is translated as CASSATSTLFQETQYF. This chain connects TRBV9 to TRBJ2-5; TRBD2 is a possible D gene (5 bases). Germline V CDR1 and CDR2: SGDLS, YYNGEE. The CDR3 sequence is 16 residues long. Trimming shortened V by 3 bases and J by 1 base, and 16 bases separated the two germline ends.

The V gene is TRBV7-9, the J gene TRBJ2-7; D is unclear. V shed 2 bases and J shed 1 base, with 6 bases lying between them. There are 13 residues in the CDR3. Germline V CDR1 and CDR2: SEHNR, FQNEAQ (reference sequence). The CDR3 loop reads CASSLPTSYEQYF. CDR3 nucleotide sequence: TGTGCCAGCAGCTTACCTACTTCCTACGAGCAGTACTTC. The full variable domain, its missing parts supplied by reference TRBV7-9 and TRBJ2-7, is DTGVSQNPRHKITKRGQNVTFRCDPISEHNRLYWYRQTLGQGPEFLTYFQNEAQLEKSRLLSDRFSAERPKGSFSTLEIQRTEQGDSAMYLCASSLPTSYEQYFGPGTRLTVT.

V and J are TRBV4-1 and TRBJ1-2; 8 bases line up with TRBD1. V dropped 1 base and J dropped 9; count of bases not matched to a gene: 13. The CDR3 extends over 16 amino acids. Germline CDR1 MGHRA, CDR2 YSYEKL. CDR3 nucleotides: TGCGCCAGCAGCCAAGTAACAGGGGGACAGCCGTACAGCTACACCTTC. Its translation is CASSQVTGGQPYSYTF.

The rearrangement uses TRBV15 and TRBJ1-4; a weak D match, TRBD1 (5 bases). V was clipped by 0 bases and J by 1 base, with 9 bases between them. CDR3 size: 16 residues. Germline CDR1 is LNHNV and CDR2 is YYDKDF (reference sequence). DNA for the CDR3: TGTGCCACCAGCAGAGAGGGGGGACGAACTAATGAAAAACTGTTTTTT. Protein product: CATSREGGRTNEKLFF.

V and J are TRBV27 and TRBJ1-2; 9 bases are shared with TRBD1. CDR1 and CDR2 from the germline V gene are MNHEY and SMNVEV (reference sequence). CDR3 length equals 15 residues. V shed 0 bases and J 4 bases; nucleotides not matched to a gene: 3. The DNA of the CDR3 is TGTGCCAGCAGTTTATCCGCGACAGGGGGCTATGGCTACACCTTC. Amino acid sequence: CASSLSATGGYGYTF.

This chain links TRBV6-5 with TRBJ1-5; D possibly corresponds to TRBD1 (6 bases). The CDR3 sequence is 15 residues long. Germline-derived CDR1 and CDR2 are MNHEY and SVGAGI. V gave up 2 bases and J gave up 5 bases, with 13 bases separating them. CDR3 sequence (DNA): TGTGCCAGCAGTTACGGGCCAGGGGACTATCAGCCCCAGCATTTT. This encodes CASSYGPGDYQPQHF.